The entry below describes one TCR beta chain. Its binding antigen is unknown. No per-base quality is available; no much larger clone lies one base away. Based on the germline V gene, the CDR1 and CDR2 sequences are SNHLY and FYNNEI. V is pared back by 0 bases and J by 6 bases, with 9 bases lying between the germline termini. Measured from the cysteine to the phenylalanine, the CDR3 is 14 residues long. CDR3 DNA is the only sequence kept; it has 42 bases, read in frame from the first base. This entry is derived from a study of shared clonotypes between healthy human individuals (dated by TCRdb to 2020 to 2021). Regarding the complete study: Three men and a couple of women, aged 18 to 49 years, made up the cohort. Each donor's leukapheresis produced roughly between roughly 0.85 and 10 billion PBMCs. To estimate repertoire size and how much clonotypes are shared between individuals, the study performed deep sequencing of blood TCR repertoires from a few healthy adults. To increase sequencing depth and limit assay-specific biases, TCR repertoire library preparation and sequencing were carried out by different laboratories using diverse techniques. Study-level results and caveats: Sampling was restricted to blood, and TCR repertoires in tissue are likely to differ from TCR repertoires in blood. Because the study included only a small number of donors, the genetic and exposure-history diversity represented was limited. Pairwise subsampling indicated that sequencing depth was expected to affect the degree of clonotype sharing among donors.

Donors were healthy HIV-negative adults with no recently reported acute infections or vaccinations. Only Caucasian adults living in Nashville, Tennessee, USA were represented among the donors. For unsorted samples, 70 million to 95 million PBMCs were counted, and genomic DNA was extracted using the QIAamp DNA Blood Mini kit. Blood was collected by leukapheresis, and PBMCs were isolated by Ficoll-Histopaque density gradient centrifugation and then cryopreserved in liquid nitrogen vapor phase. TCR CDR3 regions were amplified from genomic DNA by multiplex PCR using the deep immunoSEQ assay. Extracted genomic DNA from each cell subset was distributed evenly across all wells of several immunoSEQ 96-well plates, and each plate was treated as a replicate. Each replicate PCR for unsorted PBMC received roughly 300 ng genomic DNA, equal to 25,000 to 35,000 T cell genomes. Unsorted PBMC genomic DNA was sequenced across ten immunoSEQ deep assay plates. The purified libraries were quantified using a Qubit 3.0 fluorometer, sized with a Bioanalyzer 2100, and then quantified again using the KAPA Library Quantification kit. Every immunoSEQ 96-well plate was sequenced on a dedicated single-read 150-cycle Illumina NextSeq 550 flow cell. From the authors' description of their analysis: Because only junctional sequences without quality scores were contained in the immunoSEQ output, filtering matching that applied to full-length reads could not be performed. To assign V/J genes and CDR3, sequences were annotated using PyIR, a Python wrapper for IgBLAST v1.9, with IMGT germline references. Reads with weak V/J assignments (E-value above 1e-6), missing CDR3, stop codons, out-of-frame junctions, or ambiguous translated residues were removed. V3J clonotypes were defined as sequences sharing the same inferred V gene, J gene, and CDR3 amino acid sequence. Percentage overlap between repertoires was calculated by dividing the number of shared unique clonotypes by the size of the smaller repertoire. Three approaches were used to assess repertoire richness: RTK rarefaction, the Chao1 estimator, and Recon v2.1 estimates of unobserved clonotypes. TCRdb stores this immuneACCESS table with in-frame sequences only. Part of the clones is absent; in the studies checked, under half of the shortfall reflects unresolved V genes, and no reason is known for the rest. The V and J calls and clone size are taken from that table; D and trimming were inferred from the DNA. The sample yields around 530,000 clones; roughly four fifths were counted once. Together, the top ten hold 9.5% to 15% of the sample.

The rearranged segments are TRBV2 and TRBJ1-5; the D gene is possibly TRBD1, with 6 bases matching. The receptor was isolated from a woman aged 40 to 50 in good health. Some clones in this sample may be carry-over from other donors' samples. Input material: PBMCs. The CDR3 region reads CASSEARGAQPQHF. The DNA sequence is as follows: TGTGCCAGCAGTGAAGCACGGGGGGCTCAGCCCCAGCATTTT.